Listed here are 27 T cell receptor beta chains from one sample, sequenced in a study of graft-versus-host responses after intestinal transplantation (dated by TCRdb to 2020 to 2023). This specimen's time point label, interpreted: cells obtained before transplantation from donor or recipient. Libraries came from the immunoSEQ multiplex PCR assay. In its TCRdb copy, this immuneACCESS table keeps in-frame sequences only and misses some clones. Where compared with another copy, unresolved V genes explain less than half of these, and the others have no known cause. A total of about 93,000 clones appear in this sample, roughly 80% of them only once. The ten largest clones take up approximately 0.84% of the sample. No antigen is known for these receptors. The sequenced sample was unstimulated CD4+ T cells sorted from spleen or lymph node cells, obtained before intestinal transplant. These receptors all come from a human donor who received an intestinal transplant.

This chain uses TRBV5-6 with TRBJ2-7; 10 bases are a match to TRBD1. The V gene end was trimmed by 0 bases and the J gene end by 4 bases; junction bases not matched to a gene: 4. This CDR3 is built from 15 residues. CDR1 SGHDT and CDR2 YYEEEE come from the germline V gene. CDR3 in DNA: TGTGCCAGCAGCTTGGTTGGGACAGGGGATTACGAGCAGTACTTC. As protein: CASSLVGTGDYEQYF.

The V call is TRBV19, the J call TRBJ1-2; TRBD1 matches 11 bases. CDR1 and CDR2 from the germline V gene are LNHDA and SQIVND (reference sequence). CDR3 length equals 14 residues. The junction had 5 bases not matched to a gene; V was cut back by 5 bases and J by 6 bases. Written as DNA, the CDR3 is TGTGCCAGTAGTCCGTGGACAGGGGGCAATGGCTACACCTTC. It translates to CASSPWTGGNGYTF.

This chain uses TRBV4-2 with TRBJ1-4, with 9 positions matching TRBD1. The junction had 10 bases not matched to a gene; V was cut back by 0 bases and J by 8 bases. The CDR3 is 17 amino acids. The germline V gene encodes CDR1 LGHNA and CDR2 YNFKEQ. This chain's CDR3 is CASSQDPAGTGNEKLFF. As DNA, the CDR3 is TGTGCCAGCAGCCAAGACCCCGCCGGGACAGGGAACGAAAAACTGTTTTTT.

CDR3 nucleotides: TGTGCCAGCTCACCACTCTCCCTTCCAGGGAACTACGAGCAGTACTTC. This sequence encodes CASSPLSLPGNYEQYF. This rearrangement joins TRBV18 to TRBJ2-7; the D gene is possibly TRBD1 (5 bases). From germline, CDR1 is KGHSH and CDR2 LQKENI. The CDR3 has 16 amino acids. V was cut by 1 base and J by 3 bases, with 16 bases left in between.

The V and J genes are TRBV6-6 and TRBJ2-7, with a possible D match to TRBD2 (5 bases). The V end was cut by 5 bases, the J end by 3 bases, with 14 bases between. Germline V gives CDR1 MNHNY, CDR2 SVGAGI (reference sequence). This CDR3 spans 14 amino acids. The CDR3 loop is CASSTPQRIYEQYF. CDR3 in DNA: TGTGCCAGCAGTACACCCCAGCGGATCTACGAGCAGTACTTC.

The chain employs TRBV5-1 and TRBJ1-1; D is unclear. Per the germline V gene, CDR1 is SGHRS and CDR2 is YFSETQ. The CDR3 extends over 15 amino acids. Trimming took 2 bases from V and 3 from J, leaving 14 bases between them. CDR3 DNA: TGCGCCAGCAGCTTTGGTAAGAGGAGCGACACTGAAGCTTTCTTT. It is translated as CASSFGKRSDTEAFF.

V usage is TRBV5-1 and J usage is TRBJ1-4, with 9 bases matching TRBD1. Germline lookup yields CDR1 SGHRS and CDR2 YFSETQ. The V and J ends lost 4 bases and 8 bases, in that order; junction bases with no gene match: 6. CDR3 length: 14 residues. CDR3 DNA: TGCGCCAGCAGCCAGGAGGACAGGGGAGAAAAACTGTTTTTT. It is translated as CASSQEDRGEKLFF.

The J gene is TRBJ1-3, the V gene TRBV7-8, with 7 nucleotides matching TRBD1. Germline-derived CDR1 and CDR2 are SGHVS and FQNEAQ. The CDR3 is made up of 16 amino acids. Germline trimming cut 0 bases from V and 0 bases from J; bases unmatched to any gene: 2. As DNA, the CDR3 is TGTGCCAGCAGCTTAGCGCACAGGGGCTCTGGAAACACCATATATTTT. Translating it yields CASSLAHRGSGNTIYF.

The V and J genes are TRBV7-2 and TRBJ2-3, with a weak D call TRBD1 (5 bases). From germline, CDR1 is SGHTA and CDR2 FQGNSA. The ends were cut back, 4 bases at V and 0 bases at J, with 14 bases in the middle. The CDR3 totals 16 residues. The CDR3 region is CASSSFSRASTDTQYF. The DNA for the CDR3 is TGTGCCAGCAGCTCCTTTTCCAGGGCTAGCACAGATACGCAGTATTTT. Combining the CDR3 with reference TRBV7-2 and TRBJ2-3 gives the whole variable domain GAGVSQSPSNKVTEKGKDVELRCDPISGHTALYWYRQSLGQGLEFLIYFQGNSAPDKSGLPSDRFSAERTGGSVSTLTIQRTQQEDSAVYLCASSSFSRASTDTQYFGPGTRLTVL.

The genes are TRBV7-2 and TRBJ1-1; no clear D. This CDR3 has 14 amino acids. Germline CDR1 reads SGHTA; CDR2 reads FQGNSA. Trimming removed 10 bases at V and 5 bases at J, with 20 bases between. CDR3 in DNA: TGTGCCACCAAATACGGGGTTGGATGGACTGAAGCTTTCTTT. Amino acid sequence: CATKYGVGWTEAFF.

The chain combines TRBV5-4 with TRBJ2-2; D may be TRBD2 (6 bases). Trimming shortened V by 0 bases and J by 2 bases, and 8 bases separated the two germline ends. The CDR3 has 15 residues. Per germline, CDR1 SGHNT and CDR2 YYREEE (reference sequence). The CDR3 is CASSLAEGNTGELFF. In nucleotides, the CDR3 is TGTGCCAGCAGCTTGGCGGAGGGCAACACCGGGGAGCTGTTTTTT.

This chain joins TRBV11-2 and TRBJ2-2, with TRBD2 identical over 11 bases. The germline CDR1 and CDR2 sequences are SGHAT and FQNNGV. J was trimmed by 5 bases and V by 1 base; bases with no gene match: 0. CDR3 size: 15 residues. Here the CDR3 reads CASSLGLAGTGELFF. CDR3 nucleotide sequence: TGTGCCAGCAGCTTAGGACTAGCGGGGACCGGGGAGCTGTTTTTT.

The V gene is TRBV7-9, the J gene TRBJ2-2; weak D call: TRBD1 (6 bases). CDR1 is SEHNR and CDR2 is FQNEAQ in the germline V gene (reference sequence). Trimming cost V 1 base and J 2 bases, with 14 bases left between them. The CDR3 has 17 amino acids. This CDR3 reads CASSLDGAGANTGELFF. In DNA, the CDR3 is TGTGCCAGCAGCTTAGATGGGGCAGGGGCAAACACCGGGGAGCTGTTTTTT.

The V and J genes are TRBV6-5 and TRBJ1-1; 9 positions agree with TRBD1. The CDR3 is 15 residues long. Trimming cost V 6 bases and J 6 bases; bases outside gene matches: 11. CDR1 is MNHEY, CDR2 SVGAGI, per germline. The CDR3 DNA follows: TGTGCCAGCAGACTTGCCGGGACAGGGCGTCCTGAAGCTTTCTTT. This sequence encodes CASRLAGTGRPEAFF.

This clone was counted only a few times. The V gene is TRBV9, the J gene TRBJ2-1, with D uncertain. Trimming cost V 0 bases and J 4 bases, with 14 bases left between them. CDR1 and CDR2 (germline): SGDLS, YYNGEE. The CDR3 sequence is 16 residues long. This CDR3 is CASSVDGIGLYNEQFF. In DNA, the CDR3 is TGTGCCAGCAGCGTAGATGGAATTGGGCTATACAATGAGCAGTTCTTC.

Only a few counts were recorded for this clone. The V call is TRBV19, the J call TRBJ2-2; D might be TRBD2 (5 bases). The CDR3 is made up of 15 amino acids. Trimming pared 10 bases from V and 1 base from J, leaving 16 bases between. Germline values: CDR1 LNHDA, CDR2 SQIVND (reference sequence). The CDR3 loop is CATEPRGKNTGELFF. In DNA form, the CDR3 reads TGTGCCACCGAACCCCGGGGAAAGAACACCGGGGAGCTGTTTTTT.

This clone appeared once. V gene TRBV5-1 combines with J gene TRBJ1-5, with D unresolved. From germline, CDR1 is SGHRS and CDR2 YFSETQ. Deletions cut 4 bases from V and 0 bases from J, with 5 bases between. CDR3 size: 13 residues. CDR3 DNA: TGCGCCAGCAGCCAAAATAGCAATCAGCCCCAGCATTTT. This encodes CASSQNSNQPQHF.

Remarks on this clone: This sample also contains other DNA sequences that code for the same CDR3. This rearrangement joins TRBV28 to TRBJ2-5; 7 bases line up with TRBD1. Germline V gene lookup returns CDR1 MDHEN and CDR2 SYDVKM. V shed 6 bases and J 3 bases; nucleotides not matched to a gene: 1. The CDR3 consists of 12 residues. The CDR3 coding sequence is TGTGCCAGCAGACAGGGGAAAGAGACCCAGTACTTC. Its translation is CASRQGKETQYF.

V gene TRBV12-5 combines with J gene TRBJ1-4; possibly TRBD1 for D (6 bases). Germline V CDR1 and CDR2: LGHNT, FRNRAP. V was clipped by 3 bases and J by 0 bases, with 14 bases between them. The CDR3 totals 17 residues. Here the CDR3 DNA reads TGTGCTAGTGGTTTCAACAGGGTTTCCGCAACTAATGAAAAACTGTTTTTT. It specifies CASGFNRVSATNEKLFF.

This rearrangement joins TRBV4-1 to TRBJ2-5; D gene ambiguous. Germline CDR1 is MGHRA and CDR2 is YSYEKL. V was cut by 1 base and J by 9 bases, with 12 bases left in between. This CDR3 has 13 amino acids. CDR3 DNA: TGCGCCAGCAGCCAAGTCCTCCTCAGTTCCCAGTACTTC. Residues: CASSQVLLSSQYF.

The chain joins TRBV4-2 to TRBJ2-7; 10 bases align to TRBD2. V was clipped by 1 base and J by 2 bases; unmatched bases: 5. CDR1 is LGHNA and CDR2 is YNFKEQ in the germline V gene. The CDR3 totals 16 residues. CDR3 amino acids: CASSQGMLAGAYEQYF. The CDR3 nucleotides are TGTGCCAGCAGCCAAGGAATGCTAGCGGGGGCCTACGAGCAGTACTTC.

A few counts support this clone. The V and J genes are TRBV28 and TRBJ1-1, with D perhaps TRBD1 (5 bases). The CDR3 covers 15 residues. The V gene lost 5 bases and the J gene lost 0 bases, with 13 bases spanning the gap. Germline assignment: CDR1 MDHEN and CDR2 SYDVKM. The CDR3 loop is CASSTTTAMNTEAFF. DNA of the CDR3: TGTGCCAGCAGTACGACGACAGCCATGAACACTGAAGCTTTCTTT.

This CDR3 reads CASSLADEQFF. The CDR3 DNA is TGTGCCAGCAGTTTGGCGGATGAGCAGTTCTTC. The chain couples TRBV28 to TRBJ2-1; D remains unclear. Trimming left V 3 bases short and J 8 bases short, with 5 bases between. CDR1 MDHEN and CDR2 SYDVKM come from the germline V gene. The CDR3 spans 11 residues.

The chain carries TRBV5-1 and TRBJ2-7; 7 nucleotides align to TRBD1. J lost 5 bases, V lost 1 base, and 0 bases had no gene match. CDR1 is SGHRS, CDR2 YFSETQ, per germline. This CDR3 spans 12 amino acids. The DNA of the CDR3 is TGCGCCAGCAGCTTGACAGGGGACGAGCAGTACTTC. Its translation is CASSLTGDEQYF.

The rearrangement joins TRBV6-6 to TRBJ2-7; 7 bases map to TRBD2. Per germline, CDR1 MNHNY and CDR2 SVGAGI (reference sequence). CDR3 size: 15 residues. Trimming took 0 bases from V and 0 from J; bases not matched to a gene: 2. The CDR3 spells CASSYSTSDSYEQYF. The DNA of the CDR3 is TGTGCCAGCAGTTACTCCACTAGCGACTCCTACGAGCAGTACTTC.

The V gene is TRBV4-1, the J gene TRBJ2-5; 7 bases line up with TRBD1. Trimming at V came to 1 base and at J to 4 bases, leaving 3 bases not matched to a gene. Germline V gene lookup returns CDR1 MGHRA and CDR2 YSYEKL. This CDR3 region has 14 residues. CDR3 protein: CASSQVPGGETQYF. CDR3 sequence (DNA): TGCGCCAGCAGCCAAGTCCCAGGGGGAGAGACCCAGTACTTC.

The chain recombines TRBV5-5 with TRBJ1-1; no clear D. CDR3 length: 12 residues. V dropped 0 bases and J dropped 11 bases, with 11 bases sitting between them. Germline V gene lookup returns CDR1 SGHKS and CDR2 YYEKEE (reference sequence). CDR3 nucleotides: TGTGCCAGCAGCTTGGGCAGGTCCGAGGCTTTCTTT. Amino acid sequence: CASSLGRSEAFF.